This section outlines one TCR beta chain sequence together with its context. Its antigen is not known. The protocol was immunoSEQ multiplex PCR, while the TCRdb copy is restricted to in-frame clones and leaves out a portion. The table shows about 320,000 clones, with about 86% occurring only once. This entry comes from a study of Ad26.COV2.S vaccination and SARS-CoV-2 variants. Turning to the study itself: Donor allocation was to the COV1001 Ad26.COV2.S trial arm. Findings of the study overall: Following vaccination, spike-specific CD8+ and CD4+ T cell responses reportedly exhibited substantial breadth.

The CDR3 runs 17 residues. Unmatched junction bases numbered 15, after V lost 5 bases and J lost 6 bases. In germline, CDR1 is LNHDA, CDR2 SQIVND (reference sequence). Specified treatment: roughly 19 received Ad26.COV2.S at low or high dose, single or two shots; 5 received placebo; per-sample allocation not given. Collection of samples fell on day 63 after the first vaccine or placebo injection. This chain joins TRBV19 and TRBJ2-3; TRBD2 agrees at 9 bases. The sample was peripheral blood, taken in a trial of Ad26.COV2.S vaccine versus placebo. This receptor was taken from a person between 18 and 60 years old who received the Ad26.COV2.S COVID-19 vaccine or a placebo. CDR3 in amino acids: CASSLRSRAGGLDTQYF. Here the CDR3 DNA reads TGTGCCAGTAGTCTCCGTTCAAGGGCGGGGGGGCTTGATACGCAGTATTTT. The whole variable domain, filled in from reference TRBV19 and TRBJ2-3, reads DGGITQSPKYLFRKEGQNVTLSCEQNLNHDAMYWYRQDPGQGLRLIYYSQIVNDFQKGDIAEGYSVSREKKESFPLTVTSAQKNPTAFYLCASSLRSRAGGLDTQYFGPGTRLTVL.